Included here is one T cell receptor (beta chain) sequence, with context. What it binds is not known. V dropped 5 bases and J dropped 6; count of bases not matched to a gene: 10. Germline V CDR1 and CDR2: MDHEN, SYDVKM. The CDR3 contains 16 residues. Produced via immunoSEQ multiplex PCR; TCRdb's table is partial and in-frame only. The data show about 190,000 clones, roughly 91% seen once. This sample was taken from a study of T cell responses to AZD1222 COVID-19 vaccine. Regarding the study as a whole: Spike-specific TCR depth and breadth grew after two AZD1222 doses. Nearly half of spike-specific TCRs reportedly target variant regions that are unmutated in the B.1.351 and B.1.1.7 variants.

This chain links TRBV28 with TRBJ2-3; 11 bases align to TRBD2. Sequences were derived from peripheral blood, sampled on day 0 of AZD1222 vaccination. The TCR originated in an adult in good health. CDR3 amino acids: CASSTPRSGRADTQYF. CDR3 coding DNA: TGTGCCAGCAGTACCCCCCGTAGCGGGAGGGCGGATACGCAGTATTTT.